What follows are 9 T cell receptor beta chains derived from one specimen sequenced in a study of response to subunit inactivated influenza vaccine. TCRdb re-derived calls from the RT-PCR reads in MiXCR, one entry per CDR3 protein. The data show about 540,000 distinct CDR3 sequences, around 21% seen once. A further study also used this sample, focusing on T cells expressing NK-cell markers. From that paper: What made the TCR beta cDNA was 5'RACE template switching with UMIs.

The sequencing used CD4+ T cells sorted from PBMCs, collected roughly 12 days after vaccination. The source is a man aged 45 to 65 who received an inactivated influenza vaccine.

This clonotype came up many times. The CDR3 reads CASSSGQSNNIQYF. CDR3 bases: TGCGCCAGCAGCTCCGGACAGTCGAACAACATTCAGTACTTC. The chain couples TRBV5-1 to TRBJ2-4, with D possibly matching TRBD1 (6 bases). Germline-derived CDR1 and CDR2 are SGHRS and YFSETQ. V was trimmed by 3 bases and J by 7 bases, leaving 14 bases between them. The CDR3 consists of 14 residues.

There are a few counts of this clonotype. The chain employs TRBV6-5 and TRBJ2-7; 9 bases are shared with TRBD1. V trimming: 2 bases; J trimming: 2 bases; junction bases outside the gene matches: 4. The CDR3 covers 15 residues. Germline V CDR1 and CDR2: MNHEY, SVGAGI. The CDR3 spells CASSYVTGGTYEQYF. CDR3 bases: TGTGCCAGCAGTTACGTGACAGGGGGAACCTACGAGCAGTACTTC.

The V call is TRBV6-5, the J call TRBJ1-1, with D unclear. The germline CDR1 and CDR2 sequences are MNHEY and SVGAGI. The CDR3 totals 15 residues. V lost 2 bases, J lost 1 base, and 11 bases lay in between. CDR3 sequence (DNA): TGTGCCAGCAGTTACCACGGCAGAGGGAACACTGAAGCTTTCTTT. As protein: CASSYHGRGNTEAFF.

This clonotype has at least ten counts. The V gene is TRBV7-8, the J gene TRBJ2-3; 8 nucleotides agree with TRBD2. The ends lost 5 bases at V and 4 bases at J; junction bases unmatched: 14. Looked up from germline, CDR1 is SGHVS and CDR2 is FQNEAQ. This CDR3 is built from 17 residues. Here the CDR3 reads CASSQLRTGGFSDTQYF. Written as DNA, the CDR3 is TGTGCCAGCAGCCAGCTTCGTACGGGGGGGTTTTCAGATACGCAGTATTTT. Full variable domain (outside the CDR3, taken from reference TRBV7-8 and TRBJ2-3): GAGVSQSPRYKVAKRGQDVALRCDPISGHVSLFWYQQALGQGPEFLTYFQNEAQLDKSGLPSDRFFAERPEGSVSTLKIQRTQQEDSAVYLCASSQLRTGGFSDTQYFGPGTRLTVL.

The chain has TRBV20-1 and TRBJ1-6, with 7 bases that match TRBD1. The length of the CDR3 is 15 residues. Losses at the gene ends were 2 bases for V and 7 bases for J; bases not matched to a gene: 8. Germline V gene sequence: CDR1 DFQATT, CDR2 SNEGSKA (reference sequence). As DNA, the CDR3 is TGCAGTGCTAGAAGCGCCGGGACAGCGAATTCACCCCTCCACTTT. This encodes CSARSAGTANSPLHF.

In its sample, this clonotype was seen a few times. The rearrangement uses TRBV20-1 and TRBJ1-4; D may be TRBD1 (5 bases). CDR3 size: 14 residues. The V end lost 5 bases, the J end lost 5 bases, and 15 bases lay between the germline ends. Germline lookup yields CDR1 DFQATT and CDR2 SNEGSKA (reference sequence). In nucleotides, the CDR3 is TGCAGTGCTCGGGGAGGGGCTCCGAATGAAAAACTGTTTTTT. It codes for CSARGGAPNEKLFF.

This clonotype was picked up a small number of times. The chain is built from TRBV6-1 and TRBJ2-7, with D uncertain. The V gene lost 6 bases and the J gene lost 6 bases, with 15 bases spanning the gap. The germline V gene has CDR1 MNHNS and CDR2 SASEGT. CDR3 size: 13 residues. CDR3 loop: CASREFRAGEQYF. The CDR3 DNA is TGTGCCAGCAGAGAATTCCGGGCAGGCGAGCAGTACTTC.

The genes are TRBV7-2 and TRBJ1-6; the D is unclear. CDR3 length: 11 residues. Trimming removed 5 bases at V and 7 bases at J, with 3 bases between. The germline CDR1 and CDR2 sequences are SGHTA and FQGNSA. The CDR3 nucleotides are TGTGCCAGCAGCATAAATTCACCCCTCCACTTT. This sequence encodes CASSINSPLHF.

This clonotype was detected a few times. The chain is built from TRBV29-1 and TRBJ2-7, with a weak D call TRBD1 (5 bases). This CDR3 comprises 13 residues. The ends were cut back, 2 bases at V and 2 bases at J, with 10 bases in the middle. From germline, CDR1 is SQVTM and CDR2 ANQGSEA. CDR3 loop: CSVESGAPYEQYF. The CDR3 nucleotides are TGCAGCGTTGAAAGTGGGGCGCCCTACGAGCAGTACTTC.